Sequencing of this TCR beta chain was carried out in a study of cytomegalovirus exposure and HLA in healthy donors. The CDR3 runs 14 residues. Per the germline V gene, CDR1 is SGHAT and CDR2 is FQNNGV. V was trimmed by 8 bases and J by 1 base, leaving 13 bases between them. PCR primers comprised 60 Vbeta and 13 Jbeta primers. Only in-frame clones appear in the TCRdb table, and some are missing; sequencing was by immunoSEQ multiplex PCR. The data contain about 130,000 clones, about four fifths of them singletons. The receptor's source is a man aged 18 to 29 in good health and CMV-seronegative. The chain combines TRBV11-2 with TRBJ2-3, with a tentative D call TRBD2 (6 bases). The sequenced sample consisted of PBMCs. CDR3 sequence: CASGDSPRTDTQYF. CDR3 bases: TGTGCCAGCGGGGACTCGCCCCGCACAGATACGCAGTATTTT.